This T cell receptor beta chain was recovered during a study of T cell changes during pregnancy in multiple sclerosis. This table comes from immunoSEQ multiplex PCR, and its TCRdb copy is limited to in-frame clones, with some not included. The sample consists of about 75,000 clones, 85% to 95% of them appearing once. The germline V gene encodes CDR1 LNHDA and CDR2 SQIVND (reference sequence). The CDR3 extends over 15 amino acids. V shed 3 bases and J 6 bases; nucleotides not matched to a gene: 10. This clone appeared once. Sequenced here: CD4+ T cells from peripheral blood mononuclear cells, sampled after pregnancy. This chain connects TRBV19 to TRBJ2-7, with 8 positions matching TRBD1. This sequence originates from a female donor with multiple sclerosis, enrolled in a pregnancy study. CDR3: CASSINGQGVFEQYF. The CDR3, as DNA: TGTGCCAGTAGTATTAACGGACAGGGAGTATTCGAGCAGTACTTC.